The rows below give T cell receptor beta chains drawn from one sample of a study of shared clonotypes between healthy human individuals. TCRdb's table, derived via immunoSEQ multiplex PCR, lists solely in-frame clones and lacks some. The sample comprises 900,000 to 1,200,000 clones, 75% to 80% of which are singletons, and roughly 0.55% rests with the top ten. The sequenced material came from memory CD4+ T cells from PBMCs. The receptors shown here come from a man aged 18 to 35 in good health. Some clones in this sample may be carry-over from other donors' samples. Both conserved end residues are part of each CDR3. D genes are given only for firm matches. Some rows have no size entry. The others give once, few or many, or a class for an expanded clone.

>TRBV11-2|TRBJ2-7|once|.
CASSLAGTYEQYF
TGTGCCAGCAGCCTCGCAGGGACTTACGAGCAGTACTTC
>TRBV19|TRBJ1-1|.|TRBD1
CASSLSGPGQGDTEAFF
TGTGCCAGTAGCTTATCCGGACCGGGACAGGGGGACACTGAAGCTTTCTTT
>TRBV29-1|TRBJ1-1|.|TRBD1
CSVGGDRVTEAFF
TGCAGCGTTGGCGGGGACAGGGTGACTGAAGCTTTCTTT
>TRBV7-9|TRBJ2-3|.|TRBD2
CASSLRWREWTTDTQYF
TGTGCCAGCAGCTTACGTTGGCGGGAGTGGACCACAGATACGCAGTATTTT
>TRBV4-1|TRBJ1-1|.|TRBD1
CASSQEGTGEMRTEAFF
TGCGCCAGCAGCCAAGAAGGGACAGGGGAGATGAGGACTGAAGCTTTCTTT
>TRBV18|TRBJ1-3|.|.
CASSPPSTVGNTIYF
TGTGCCAGCTCACCCCCTTCGACAGTCGGAAACACCATATATTTT
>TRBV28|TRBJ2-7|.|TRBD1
CASSWDRDYEQYF
TGTGCCAGCAGTTGGGACAGGGACTACGAGCAGTACTTC
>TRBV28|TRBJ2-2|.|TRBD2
CASSPGGLAGGWTGELFF
TGTGCCAGCAGTCCCGGAGGTCTAGCGGGAGGGTGGACCGGGGAGCTGTTTTTT
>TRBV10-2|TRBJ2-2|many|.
CASSEVGGKNTGELFF
TGCGCCAGCAGTGAGGTTGGCGGGAAAAACACCGGGGAGCTGTTTTTT
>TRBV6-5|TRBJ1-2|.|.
CASRPRQAPHYGYTF
TGTGCCAGCAGACCGAGACAGGCTCCTCACTATGGCTACACCTTC
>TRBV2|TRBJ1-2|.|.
CASSGRAYGYTF
TGTGCCAGCAGTGGCCGGGCATATGGCTACACCTTC
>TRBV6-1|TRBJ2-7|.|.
CASSESGGSSYEQYF
TGTGCCAGCAGTGAGTCGGGGGGCAGCTCCTACGAGCAGTACTTC
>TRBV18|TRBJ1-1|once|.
CASSPGTADRAFF
TGTGCCAGCTCGCCCGGGACCGCAGACCGGGCTTTCTTT
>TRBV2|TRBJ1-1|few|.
CASSAHSSVAFF
TGTGCCAGCAGTGCACACAGTTCCGTAGCTTTCTTT
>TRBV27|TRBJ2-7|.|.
CASSPRPMTYEQYF
TGTGCCAGCAGTCCTCGCCCCATGACCTACGAGCAGTACTTC
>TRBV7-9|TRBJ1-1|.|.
CASSKPGTDSPF
TGTGCCAGCAGCAAACCCGGGACGGACTCTCCCTTT
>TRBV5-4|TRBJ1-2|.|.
CASSLKPGVNYGYTF
TGTGCCAGCAGCTTGAAACCGGGCGTCAACTATGGCTACACCTTC
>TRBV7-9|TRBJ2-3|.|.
CASSLVYGRVDTQYF
TGTGCCAGCAGCTTAGTATACGGGAGAGTAGATACGCAGTATTTT
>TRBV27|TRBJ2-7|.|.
CATGQTYSYEQYF
TGTGCCACCGGACAGACCTACTCCTACGAGCAGTACTTC
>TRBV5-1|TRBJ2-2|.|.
CASSLAQGLAGELFF
TGCGCCAGCAGCTTGGCACAGGGATTAGCCGGGGAGCTGTTTTTT
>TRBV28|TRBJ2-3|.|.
CATSTRTDTQYF
TGTGCCACCAGTACTCGCACAGATACGCAGTATTTT
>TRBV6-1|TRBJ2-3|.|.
CASMRTRSTDTQYF
TGTGCCAGCATGAGGACGAGAAGCACAGATACGCAGTATTTT
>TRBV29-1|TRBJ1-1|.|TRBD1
CSVGPGGTEAFF
TGCAGCGTTGGTCCAGGGGGGACTGAAGCTTTCTTT
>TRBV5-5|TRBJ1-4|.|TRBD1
CASSTPMGQGAGKLFF
TGTGCCAGCAGCACCCCGATGGGTCAGGGGGCCGGAAAACTGTTTTTT
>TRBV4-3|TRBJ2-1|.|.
CASSQGTASNEQFF
TGCGCCAGCAGCCAAGGTACGGCGTCCAATGAGCAGTTCTTC
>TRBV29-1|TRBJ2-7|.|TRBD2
CSVGSSGRNEQYF
TGCAGCGTTGGGTCTAGCGGGAGAAACGAGCAGTACTTC
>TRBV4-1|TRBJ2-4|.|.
CASSEIAALAKNIQYF
TGCGCCAGCAGTGAGATAGCGGCACTAGCCAAAAACATTCAGTACTTC
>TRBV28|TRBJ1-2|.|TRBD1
CASSLLTGGYNGYTF
TGTGCCAGCAGTTTACTGACAGGGGGCTATAATGGCTACACCTTC
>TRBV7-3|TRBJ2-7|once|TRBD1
CASSLRDRAAEQYF
TGTGCCAGCAGCTTAAGGGACAGGGCGGCCGAGCAGTACTTC
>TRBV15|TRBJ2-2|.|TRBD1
CATSTRGLTGELFF
TGTGCCACCAGCACTAGGGGGCTCACCGGGGAGCTGTTTTTT
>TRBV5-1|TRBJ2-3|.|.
CASSLDLGSTDTQYF
TGCGCCAGCAGCTTGGACTTGGGAAGCACAGATACGCAGTATTTT
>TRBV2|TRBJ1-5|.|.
CASRTDGSNQPQHF
TGTGCCAGCCGCACGGACGGTTCCAATCAGCCCCAGCATTTT
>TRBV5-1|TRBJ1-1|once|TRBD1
CASSGPGQGTTEAFF
TGCGCCAGCAGCGGCCCGGGACAGGGGACCACTGAAGCTTTCTTT
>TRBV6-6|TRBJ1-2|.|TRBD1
CASSYSGQGEGYTF
TGTGCCAGCAGTTACTCGGGACAGGGCGAAGGCTACACCTTC
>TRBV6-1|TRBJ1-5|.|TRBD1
CASSARDRDNQPQHF
TGTGCCAGCAGTGCCCGGGACAGGGATAATCAGCCCCAGCATTTT
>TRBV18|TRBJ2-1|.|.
CASSPTGTYNEQFF
TGTGCCAGCTCACCAACGGGGACCTACAATGAGCAGTTCTTC
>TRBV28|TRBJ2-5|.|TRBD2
CASRRGGTRSWWETQYF
TGTGCCAGCAGGCGAGGCGGGACTAGGAGTTGGTGGGAGACCCAGTACTTC
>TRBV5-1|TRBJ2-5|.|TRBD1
CASSYSRQGETQYF
TGCGCCAGCAGCTACTCGCGACAGGGCGAGACCCAGTACTTC
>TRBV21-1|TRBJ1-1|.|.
CASSVGERSLTEAFF
TGTGCCAGCAGCGTAGGGGAGAGGTCACTCACTGAAGCTTTCTTT
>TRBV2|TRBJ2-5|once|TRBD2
CASSERGGVETQYF
TGTGCCAGCAGTGAGAGGGGAGGGGTAGAGACCCAGTACTTC
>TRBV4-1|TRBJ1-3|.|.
CASSQDGRNTIYF
TGCGCCAGCAGCCAAGATGGGCGGAACACCATATATTTT
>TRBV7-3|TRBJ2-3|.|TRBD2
CASSLAGGADTQYF
TGTGCCAGCAGCTTAGCGGGAGGGGCAGATACGCAGTATTTT
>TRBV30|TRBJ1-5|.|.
CAWSVWGKVQPQHF
TGTGCCTGGAGTGTTTGGGGGAAGGTCCAGCCCCAGCATTTT
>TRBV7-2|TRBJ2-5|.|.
CASSPGLKSETQYF
TGTGCCAGCAGCCCCGGACTGAAATCAGAGACCCAGTACTTC
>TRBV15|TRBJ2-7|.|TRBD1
CATSPSATGVHEQYF
TGTGCCACCAGCCCATCCGCGACAGGGGTCCACGAGCAGTACTTC
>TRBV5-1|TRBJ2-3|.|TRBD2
CASSLSLAGVADTQYF
TGCGCCAGCAGCTTGTCACTAGCGGGAGTCGCAGATACGCAGTATTTT
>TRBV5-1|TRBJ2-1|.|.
CASSSGQPRSSDEQFF
TGCGCCAGCAGCTCCGGGCAGCCCCGGAGTAGCGATGAGCAGTTCTTC
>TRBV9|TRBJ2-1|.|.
CASSVEPVPSYNEQFF
TGTGCCAGCAGCGTAGAACCGGTACCCTCCTACAATGAGCAGTTCTTC
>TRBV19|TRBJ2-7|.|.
CASSTLPGYEQYF
TGTGCCAGTAGTACTCTCCCCGGCTACGAGCAGTACTTC
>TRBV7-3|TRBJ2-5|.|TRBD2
CASSPGWLAGTLETQYF
TGTGCCAGCAGCCCCGGGTGGCTAGCGGGCACCCTTGAGACCCAGTACTTC
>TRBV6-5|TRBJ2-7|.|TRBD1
CASSLRGQSSYEQYF
TGTGCCAGCAGCCTCAGGGGGCAAAGCTCCTACGAGCAGTACTTC
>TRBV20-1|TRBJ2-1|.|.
CSARRGLEQFF
TGCAGTGCTAGGCGGGGCTTGGAGCAGTTCTTC
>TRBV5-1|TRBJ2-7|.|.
CASGRTVPHEQYF
TGCGCCAGCGGTAGGACAGTGCCTCACGAGCAGTACTTC
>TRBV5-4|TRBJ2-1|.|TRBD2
CASSLVGAGGAGNEQFF
TGTGCCAGCAGCTTGGTTGGGGCGGGAGGGGCAGGCAATGAGCAGTTCTTC
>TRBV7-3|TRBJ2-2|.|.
CASSLISQDPTGELFF
TGTGCCAGCAGCTTAATATCCCAGGATCCCACCGGGGAGCTGTTTTTT
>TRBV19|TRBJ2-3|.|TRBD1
CASSDRGSDTQYF
TGTGCCAGTAGTGACAGGGGTAGCGATACGCAGTATTTT
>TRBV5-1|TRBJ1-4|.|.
CASSLERGANEKLFF
TGCGCCAGCAGCTTGGAGCGGGGGGCTAATGAAAAACTGTTTTTT
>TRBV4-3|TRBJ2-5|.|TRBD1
CASSRQGAKETQYF
TGCGCCAGCAGCCGACAGGGGGCTAAAGAGACCCAGTACTTC
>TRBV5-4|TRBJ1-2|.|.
CASSPRAANYGYTF
TGTGCCAGCAGCCCCCGGGCCGCGAACTATGGCTACACCTTC